Shown below are 4 T cell receptor beta chains from a single sample sequenced in a study of cytomegalovirus exposure and HLA in healthy donors listed by TCRdb under 2017. The method was the immunoSEQ multiplex PCR assay. A mixture of 60 forward primers for TCR Vbeta segments and 13 reverse primers for TCR Jbeta segments was used in the multiplex PCR. TCRdb carries this immuneACCESS record with in-frame sequences only. Its versions omit some clonotypes, under half of them owing to an unresolved V gene in the studies checked, with the rest unexplained. Here the sample has under 150,000 clones; roughly four fifths occur a single time. The top ten hold approximately 1.7% of the sample. Material for sequencing was PBMCs. These receptors came from a woman between 50 and 59 years old in good health and CMV-seronegative.

The chain uses TRBV6-5 and TRBJ2-5, with TRBD2 matching over 12 bases. V dropped 1 base and J dropped 0; count of bases not matched to a gene: 0. The CDR3 spans 16 residues. The germline gives CDR1 MNHEY, CDR2 SVGAGI. This CDR3 is CASSYWTSGNQETQYF. The CDR3 nucleotides read TGTGCCAGCAGTTACTGGACTAGCGGGAACCAAGAGACCCAGTACTTC.

The table lists this clone with a few counts. The V and J genes are TRBV28 and TRBJ2-5; the match to TRBD1 covers 10 bases. The CDR3 is 16 amino acids. Germline V gene data show CDR1 as MDHEN and CDR2 as SYDVKM. With V trimmed by 3 bases and J by 3 bases, 7 bases remained unmatched. CDR3 loop: CASSFPGQGFEETQYF. DNA for the CDR3: TGTGCCAGCAGTTTCCCGGGACAGGGGTTTGAAGAGACCCAGTACTTC.

The rearrangement joins TRBV7-2 to TRBJ2-1, with D possibly matching TRBD2 (5 bases). This CDR3 has 14 residues. Trimming cost V 2 bases and J 5 bases, with 10 bases left between them. CDR1 and CDR2 from the germline V gene are SGHTA and FQGNSA. DNA of the CDR3: TGTGCCAGCAGCTTATTCCGGGAAAACAATGAGCAGTTCTTC. This sequence encodes CASSLFRENNEQFF.

This chain links TRBV28 with TRBJ2-5; 11 nucleotides match TRBD1. Germline V gene sequence: CDR1 MDHEN, CDR2 SYDVKM. The V segment lost 6 bases and the J segment 6 bases; nucleotides outside the gene matches: 12. The CDR3 spans 16 residues. The CDR3 reads CASRSLGTGGLKTQYF. The DNA of the CDR3 is TGTGCCAGCAGGTCCCTCGGGACAGGGGGTTTGAAGACCCAGTACTTC.